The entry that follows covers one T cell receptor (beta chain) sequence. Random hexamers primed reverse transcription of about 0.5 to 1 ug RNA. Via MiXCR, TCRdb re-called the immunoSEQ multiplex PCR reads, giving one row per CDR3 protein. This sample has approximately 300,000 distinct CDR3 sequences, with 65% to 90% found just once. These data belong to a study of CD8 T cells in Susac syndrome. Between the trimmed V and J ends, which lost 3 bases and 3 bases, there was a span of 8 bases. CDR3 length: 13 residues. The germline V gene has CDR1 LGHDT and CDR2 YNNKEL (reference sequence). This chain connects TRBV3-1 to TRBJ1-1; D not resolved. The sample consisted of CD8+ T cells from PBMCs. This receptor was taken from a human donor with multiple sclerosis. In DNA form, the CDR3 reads TGTGCCAGCAGCCAGGCTTTGGACACTGAAGCTTTCTTT. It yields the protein CASSQALDTEAFF. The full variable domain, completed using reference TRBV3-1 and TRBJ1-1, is DTAVSQTPKYLVTQMGNDKSIKCEQNLGHDTMYWYKQDSKKFLKIMFSYNNKELIINETVPNRFSPKSPDKAHLNLHINSLELGDSAVYFCASSQALDTEAFFGQGTRLTVV.